This TCR beta chain comes out of a study of CD8+ T cells in alopecia areata. In each case, RNA was isolated and then reverse transcribed into cDNA as the sequencing template. Here immunoSEQ multiplex PCR was the method, and the copy in TCRdb shows in-frame clones only, minus some. The table shows approximately 150,000 clones, with roughly 44% occurring only once. This CDR3 is 15 amino acids long. CDR1 and CDR2 from the germline V gene are SQVTM and ANQGSEA. The V end was cut by 4 bases, the J end by 5 bases, with 18 bases between. Sample: CD4+ T cells sorted from blood. J is TRBJ2-1 and V is TRBV29-1; maybe TRBD1 (5 bases). This sequence was found in a human donor with alopecia areata. The CDR3 DNA reads as TGCAGCGTTGCCAACAGGCACACGCCCGACAATGAGCAGTTCTTC. Residues: CSVANRHTPDNEQFF.